This TCR beta chain is from a study of shared clonotypes between healthy human individuals (TCRdb year 2020). Some background on the complete study: The cohort included a few men and a couple of women between 18 and 49 years of age. To estimate repertoire size and how much clonotype sharing occurs between individuals, the study deeply sequenced the blood TCR repertoires of about five healthy adults. Libraries were prepared and TCR repertoires were sequenced by different laboratories using diverse techniques, in order to increase sequencing depth and limit assay-specific biases. Between about 0.94 and 8.9 billion PBMCs per donor were obtained by leukapheresis.

The donors were healthy, HIV-negative adults with no recently reported acute infections or vaccinations. Every donor was a Caucasian adult residing in Nashville, Tennessee, USA. In the unsorted samples, tens of millions of PBMCs were counted, and genomic DNA was extracted using the QIAamp DNA Blood Mini kit. After blood collection by leukapheresis, PBMCs were isolated using Ficoll-Histopaque density gradient centrifugation and then cryopreserved in the vapor phase of liquid nitrogen. The CDR3 measures 13 amino acids from cysteine to phenylalanine. The read is trimmed to its CDR3 DNA, 39 bases read in frame from base 1. For CDR1 and CDR2, the germline V gene lists SQVTM and ANQGSEA. Paper-wide results and their limitations: The genetic and exposure-history diversity represented was limited by the small number of donors. Sampling was restricted to blood, and TCR repertoires in tissue are likely to differ from TCR repertoires in blood. Based on pairwise subsampling, the degree of clonotype sharing among donors was expected to be affected by sequencing depth.

In regard to this clone: The clone's antigen remains unknown. The germline gene is not matched at one end of the junction; a read error may be the cause.

TCR CDR3 regions were amplified from genomic DNA by multiplex PCR using the deep immunoSEQ assay. Extracted genomic DNA from each cell subset was distributed evenly across all wells of several immunoSEQ 96-well plates, and each plate was treated as a replicate. For unsorted PBMC, about 300 ng of genomic DNA, equivalent to around 30,000 T cell genomes, went into each replicate PCR. Genomic DNA from unsorted PBMC was sequenced over ten immunoSEQ deep assay plates. The purified libraries were quantified using a Qubit 3.0 fluorometer, sized with a Bioanalyzer 2100, and then quantified again using the KAPA Library Quantification kit. A separate single-read 150-cycle Illumina NextSeq 550 flow cell was used to sequence each immunoSEQ 96-well plate. As for the authors' bioinformatics: Because the immunoSEQ output held only junctional sequences and lacked quality scores, the filtering could not match the filtering applied to full-length reads. Sequences were annotated with PyIR, a Python wrapper for IgBLAST v1.9, using IMGT germline references to assign V/J genes and CDR3. Reads were filtered out if the reads had weak V/J assignments (E-value above 1e-6), no CDR3, stop codons, out-of-frame junctions, or ambiguous translated residues. V3J clonotypes were defined as sequences sharing an identical inferred V gene, J gene, and CDR3 amino acid sequence. Percentage overlap between repertoires was calculated by dividing the number of shared unique clonotypes by the size of the smaller repertoire. Three approaches were used to assess repertoire richness: RTK rarefaction, the Chao1 estimator, and Recon v2.1 estimates of unobserved clonotypes. The table was pulled from immuneACCESS by TCRdb, which kept in-frame rearrangements only. Such tables lose some clones; where checked, under half of the loss comes from unresolved V genes, and the rest has no known cause. V and J calls and clone size follow that table, whereas D and trimming were derived from the DNA. This sample gives around 450,000 clones in total; about 85% of them show up just once. The leading ten clones occupy less than 15% of the sample.

The sequenced sample consisted of PBMCs. This sequence uses TRBV29-1 and TRBJ2-5; a weak D assignment points to TRBD2 (6 bases agree). This receptor was identified in a woman aged 35 to 49 in good health. Some clones in this sample may be carry-over from other donors' samples. The base sequence is TGCGGCGTTGAACAAGGGCGGGGCGAGACCCAGTACTTC. It codes for CGVEQGRGETQYF.